This TCR beta chain was captured in a study of T cells after yellow fever vaccination. The study's findings and limits: Once the booster was given, most primary-vaccination clones reappeared, at approximately 97% for CD4 and roughly 90% for CD8.

TCRdb redid the calling of the 5' RACE reads with MiXCR, one entry per CDR3 protein. The table lists a few hundred thousand distinct CDR3 sequences, roughly a sixth of them singletons. V shed 1 base and J 6 bases; nucleotides not matched to a gene: 3. CDR3 length: 14 residues. Germline V gene lookup returns CDR1 SGHRS and CDR2 YFSETQ. Only a few counts were recorded for this clonotype. Antigen: not known. Sequencing was performed on PBMCs, taken 5 days after the first yellow fever vaccination. This chain uses TRBV5-1 with TRBJ2-2, with 7 bases aligning to TRBD1. This TCR derives from a man aged 18 to 29 who received the YFV17D yellow fever vaccine. In nucleotides, the CDR3 is TGCGCCAGCAGCTTGACAGGGGCGTCCGGGGAGCTGTTTTTT. This codes for CASSLTGASGELFF.